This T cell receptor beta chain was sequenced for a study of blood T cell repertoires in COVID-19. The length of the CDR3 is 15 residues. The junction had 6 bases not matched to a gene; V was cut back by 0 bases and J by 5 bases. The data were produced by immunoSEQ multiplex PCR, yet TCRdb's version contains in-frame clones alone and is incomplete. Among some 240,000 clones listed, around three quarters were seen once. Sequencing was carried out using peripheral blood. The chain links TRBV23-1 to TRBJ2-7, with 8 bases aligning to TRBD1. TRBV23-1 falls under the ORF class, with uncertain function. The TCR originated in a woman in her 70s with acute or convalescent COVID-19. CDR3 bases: TGCGCCAGCAGTCAATCATGCAGGGGGCCCGACGAGCAGTACGTC. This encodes CASSQSCRGPDEQYV.